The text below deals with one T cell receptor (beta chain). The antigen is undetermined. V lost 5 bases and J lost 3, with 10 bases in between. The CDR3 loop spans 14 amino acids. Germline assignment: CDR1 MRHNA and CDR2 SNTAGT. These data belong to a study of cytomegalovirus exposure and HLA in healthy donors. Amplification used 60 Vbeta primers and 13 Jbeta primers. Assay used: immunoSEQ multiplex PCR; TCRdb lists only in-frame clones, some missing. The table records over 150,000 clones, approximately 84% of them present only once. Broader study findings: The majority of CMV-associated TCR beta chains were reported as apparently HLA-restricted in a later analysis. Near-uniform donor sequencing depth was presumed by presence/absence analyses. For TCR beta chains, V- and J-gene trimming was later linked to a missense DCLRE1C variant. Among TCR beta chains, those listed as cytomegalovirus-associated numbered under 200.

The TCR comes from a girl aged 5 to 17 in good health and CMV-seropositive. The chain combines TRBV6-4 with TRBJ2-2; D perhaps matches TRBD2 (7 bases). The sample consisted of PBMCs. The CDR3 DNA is TGTGCCAGCAGTCGGGGGGCAGACACCGGGGAGCTGTTTTTT. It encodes CASSRGADTGELFF.